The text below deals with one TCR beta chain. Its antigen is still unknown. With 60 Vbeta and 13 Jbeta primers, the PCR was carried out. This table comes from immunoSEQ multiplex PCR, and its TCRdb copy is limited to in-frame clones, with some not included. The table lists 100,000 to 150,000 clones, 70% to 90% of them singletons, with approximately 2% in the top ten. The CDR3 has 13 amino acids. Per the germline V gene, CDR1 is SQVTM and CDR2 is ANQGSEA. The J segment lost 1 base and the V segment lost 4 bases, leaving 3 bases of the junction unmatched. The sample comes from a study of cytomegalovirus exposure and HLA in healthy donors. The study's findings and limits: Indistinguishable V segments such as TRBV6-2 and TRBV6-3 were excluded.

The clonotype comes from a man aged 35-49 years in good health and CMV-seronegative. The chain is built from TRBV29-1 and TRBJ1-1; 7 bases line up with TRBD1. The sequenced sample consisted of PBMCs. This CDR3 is CSVVGTENTEAFF. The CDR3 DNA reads TGCAGCGTTGTCGGGACAGAGAACACTGAAGCTTTCTTT.